The next 12 T cell receptor beta chains were all read from a single sample in a study of blood T cell repertoires in COVID-19. Sequencing was performed with immunoSEQ multiplex PCR; in TCRdb, only in-frame clones are kept and a portion is missing. The sample yields about 220,000 clones, about 86% seen once. Sequenced input: peripheral blood. The source is a woman younger than 45 who had recovered from COVID-19.

The chain combines TRBV27 with TRBJ2-1, with 13 bases identical to TRBD2. The CDR3 runs to 12 residues. Germline loops: CDR1 MNHEY, CDR2 SMNVEV (reference sequence). The V and J ends lost 8 bases and 10 bases, in that order; junction bases with no gene match: 2. In DNA form, the CDR3 reads TGTGCCAGCGGACTAGCGGGAGACGAGCAGTTCTTC. Amino acid sequence: CASGLAGDEQFF.

V is TRBV28 and J is TRBJ2-7, with D tentatively TRBD2 (6 bases). Deletions cut 3 bases from V and 5 bases from J, with 11 bases between. Looked up from germline, CDR1 is MDHEN and CDR2 is SYDVKM. This CDR3 has 13 amino acids. The CDR3 loop is CASSFEGRNEQYF. CDR3 in DNA: TGTGCCAGCAGTTTCGAGGGGAGGAACGAGCAGTACTTC.

The V gene is TRBV7-9, the J gene TRBJ2-7; D is possibly TRBD2 (5 bases). Germline V gene sequence: CDR1 SEHNR, CDR2 FQNEAQ (reference sequence). The CDR3 covers 12 residues. Trimming removed 3 bases from V and 6 bases from J, with 9 bases in between. The CDR3 DNA reads TGTGCCAGCAGCTTTGAGGGCAGCGAGCAGTACTTC. Its protein product is CASSFEGSEQYF.

This sequence joins TRBV4-1 and TRBJ2-7, with a tentative D call TRBD1 (6 bases). Trimming cost V 2 bases and J 1 base, with 12 bases left between them. CDR1 is MGHRA and CDR2 is YSYEKL in the germline V gene. CDR3 length: 15 residues. The CDR3 DNA reads as TGCGCCAGCAGCCAATTCCCGGACAGATCCTACGAGCAGTACTTC. Its translation: CASSQFPDRSYEQYF.

V usage is TRBV2 and J usage is TRBJ1-2; D gene ambiguous. There are 15 residues in the CDR3. Trimming left V 0 bases short and J 6 bases short, with 14 bases between. Looked up from germline, CDR1 is SNHLY and CDR2 is FYNNEI. This CDR3 reads CASSEARRALDGYTF. Here the CDR3 DNA reads TGTGCCAGCAGTGAAGCGCGGCGAGCCCTGGATGGCTACACCTTC.

The chain has TRBV28 and TRBJ2-7, with D possibly TRBD2 on 5 matching bases. The CDR3 sequence is 14 residues long. Between the trimmed V and J ends, which lost 8 bases and 3 bases, there was a span of 17 bases. The germline CDR1 and CDR2 sequences are MDHEN and SYDVKM. The CDR3 bases are TGTGCCAGCGAAAAGGGAGCGGTATACTACGAGCAGTACTTC. Protein: CASEKGAVYYEQYF.

This clone has only one observation. The chain combines TRBV4-1 with TRBJ1-1; the match to TRBD1 covers 11 bases. After removal of 4 bases from V and 4 bases from J, the junction contained 5 bases not matched to a gene. The CDR3 loop spans 15 amino acids. The germline V gene encodes CDR1 MGHRA and CDR2 YSYEKL. CDR3: CASSRTGGVGTEAFF. CDR3 in DNA: TGCGCCAGCAGCCGGACAGGGGGCGTAGGCACTGAAGCTTTCTTT.

This clone came up once. This CDR3 is CASSHRDRINEQFF. In nucleotides, the CDR3 is TGCGCCAGCAGCCACCGGGACAGAATCAATGAGCAGTTCTTC. The chain couples TRBV5-1 to TRBJ2-1; 7 bases align to TRBD1. Losses at the gene ends were 4 bases for V and 6 bases for J; bases not matched to a gene: 7. The length of the CDR3 is 14 residues. Per germline, CDR1 SGHRS and CDR2 YFSETQ.

The CDR3 reads CAQSVIGRARETQYF. CDR3 coding DNA: TGTGCCCAGAGCGTAATCGGGAGGGCCCGGGAGACCCAGTACTTC. The chain uses TRBV30 and TRBJ2-5, with 8 nucleotides matching TRBD2. Looked up from germline, CDR1 is GTSNPN and CDR2 is SVGIG (reference sequence). The CDR3 spans 15 residues. The ends lost 8 bases at V and 5 bases at J; junction bases unmatched: 16.

This clone was found once. V is TRBV5-8 and J is TRBJ2-7, with D unresolved. Germline V CDR1 and CDR2: SGHTS, YDEGEE. The CDR3 spans 14 residues. Trimming pared 4 bases from V and 9 bases from J, leaving 20 bases between. The CDR3: CASSLGVVAYVQYF. In DNA, the CDR3 is TGTGCCAGCAGCCTTGGAGTGGTCGCCTATGTGCAGTACTTC.

The rearrangement joins TRBV15 to TRBJ2-1, with D unresolved. This CDR3 region has 13 residues. Per germline, CDR1 LNHNV and CDR2 YYDKDF (reference sequence). V was pared by 0 bases and J by 6 bases, with 6 bases between. In DNA form, the CDR3 reads TGTGCCACCAGCAGAGATATACTCAATGAGCAGTTCTTC. Translating gives CATSRDILNEQFF.

This clone was seen once. The CDR3 sequence: CASSPGRTQETQYF. As DNA, the CDR3 is TGCGCCAGCAGCCCCGGGAGGACCCAAGAGACCCAGTACTTC. The chain carries TRBV5-1 and TRBJ2-5; TRBD2 matches at 7 bases. The CDR3 sequence is 14 residues long. The V gene end was trimmed by 4 bases and the J gene end by 1 base; junction bases not matched to a gene: 4. The germline V gene has CDR1 SGHRS and CDR2 YFSETQ.